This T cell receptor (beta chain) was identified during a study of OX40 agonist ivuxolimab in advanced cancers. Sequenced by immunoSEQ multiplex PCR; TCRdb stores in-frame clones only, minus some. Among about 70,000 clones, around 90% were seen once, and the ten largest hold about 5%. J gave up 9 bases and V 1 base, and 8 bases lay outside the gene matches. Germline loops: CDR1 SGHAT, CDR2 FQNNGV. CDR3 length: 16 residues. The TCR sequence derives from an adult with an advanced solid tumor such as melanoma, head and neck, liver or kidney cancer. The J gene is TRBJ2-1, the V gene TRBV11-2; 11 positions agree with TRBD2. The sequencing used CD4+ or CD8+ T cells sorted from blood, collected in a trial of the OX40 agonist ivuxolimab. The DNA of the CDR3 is TGTGCCAGCAGCTTAGTTGGGCTAGCGGGAGGCGGTGAGCAGTTCTTC. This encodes CASSLVGLAGGGEQFF.